Following are 22 T cell receptor beta chains from one sample sequenced in a study of shared clonotypes between healthy human individuals (dated by TCRdb to 2020 to 2021). Libraries were prepared through the immunoSEQ multiplex PCR assay. The immuneACCESS repertoire file appears here via TCRdb, limited to in-frame rearrangements. These files lack a portion of the clones; in checked studies, under half of the deficit traces to unresolved V genes, and the cause of the others is not known. Recorded for this sample are about 470,000 clones; roughly 83% of them occurred a single time. The top ten clones comprise less than 15% of the sample. The sample comprised PBMCs. The receptors stem from a woman in her thirties or forties in good health. Some clones in this sample may be carry-over from other donors' samples.

The chain employs TRBV7-8 and TRBJ2-7; 16 bases are shared with TRBD2. The J segment lost 4 bases and the V segment lost 7 bases, leaving 10 bases of the junction unmatched. CDR1 is SGHVS, CDR2 FQNEAQ, per germline. This CDR3 has 17 residues. The CDR3 spells CASTHPGLAGGPYEQYF. The CDR3 DNA reads TGTGCCAGCACTCATCCGGGACTAGCGGGAGGGCCATACGAGCAGTACTTC.

CDR3 sequence reads: CASSSRTGGRYEQYF. The CDR3 DNA follows: TGTGCCAGCAGCTCACGGACAGGGGGCCGCTACGAGCAGTACTTC. The rearrangement links TRBV11-3 to TRBJ2-7, with TRBD1 matching over 11 bases. Germline CDR1 is SGHNT and CDR2 is YENEEA. Trimming removed 4 bases from V and 3 bases from J; junction bases left unmatched: 5. The CDR3 is 15 amino acids. The full variable domain, rest sourced from reference TRBV11-3 and TRBJ2-7, is EAGVVQSPRYKIIEKKQPVAFWCNPISGHNTLYWYLQNLGQGPELLIRYENEEAVDDSQLPKDRFSAERLKGVDSTLKIQPAELGDSAVYLCASSSRTGGRYEQYFGPGTRLTVT.

V usage is TRBV30 and J usage is TRBJ1-2, with D possibly matching TRBD1 (5 bases). Trimming shortened V by 3 bases and J by 5 bases, and 16 bases separated the two germline ends. Per the germline V gene, CDR1 is GTSNPN and CDR2 is SVGIG (reference sequence). The CDR3 sequence is 14 residues long. The CDR3 DNA sequence: TGTGCCTGGAGCCCCGGCAGGGTGAGATATGGCTACACCTTC. This translates into CAWSPGRVRYGYTF.

This rearrangement joins TRBV5-1 to TRBJ2-7; D is perhaps TRBD1 (6 bases). The V and J ends lost 4 bases and 2 bases respectively, with 10 bases between them. The CDR3 is made up of 13 amino acids. CDR1 SGHRS and CDR2 YFSETQ come from the germline V gene. CDR3 coding DNA: TGCGCCAGCAGCACTGGGACACCCTACGAGCAGTACTTC. Its translation: CASSTGTPYEQYF.

The J gene is TRBJ2-1, the V gene TRBV7-9; 14 bases align to TRBD2. This CDR3 is 17 amino acids long. The V gene's germline CDR1 is SEHNR and CDR2 FQNEAQ (reference sequence). The ends lost 5 bases at V and 4 bases at J; junction bases unmatched: 7. CDR3 amino acids: CASSPGLAGGQYNEQFF. CDR3 nucleotide sequence: TGTGCCAGCAGCCCCGGACTAGCGGGAGGCCAGTACAATGAGCAGTTCTTC.

The chain is built from TRBV5-4 and TRBJ2-5, with D possibly TRBD2 on 7 matching bases. Germline V gene lookup returns CDR1 SGHNT and CDR2 YYREEE (reference sequence). This CDR3 region has 15 residues. Trimming pared 4 bases from V and 2 bases from J, leaving 15 bases between. This chain's CDR3 is CASSKGGGPQETQYF. For the CDR3, the DNA is TGTGCCAGCAGCAAAGGGGGGGGCCCTCAAGAGACCCAGTACTTC.

CDR3 DNA: TGTGCCAGCAGCTTAATGGGACAGGGCACAGATACGCAGTATTTT. Protein product: CASSLMGQGTDTQYF. The rearrangement uses TRBV7-9 and TRBJ2-3; 8 bases line up with TRBD1. CDR3 size: 15 residues. V dropped 2 bases and J dropped 1; count of bases not matched to a gene: 2. The germline CDR1 and CDR2 sequences are SEHNR and FQNEAQ (reference sequence).

The chain joins TRBV2 to TRBJ2-1; D not resolved. The germline V gene encodes CDR1 SNHLY and CDR2 FYNNEI. Trimming left V 2 bases short and J 10 bases short, with 9 bases between. The CDR3 consists of 12 residues. DNA for the CDR3: TGTGCCAGCAGTGAATGGTCCGAAGAGCAGTTCTTC. It codes for CASSEWSEEQFF.

The chain links TRBV6-6 to TRBJ2-5, with a possible D match to TRBD2 (9 bases). Trimming took off 2 bases at V and 10 bases at J, with 20 bases between the two ends. The CDR3 has 15 amino acids. The germline V gene has CDR1 MNHNY and CDR2 SVGAGI (reference sequence). The DNA for the CDR3 is TGTGCCAGCAGTTACGATGCGGGAGGGACAGGTAGCCAGTACTTC. It is translated as CASSYDAGGTGSQYF.

V is TRBV4-3 and J is TRBJ2-3; no definite D call. Deletions cut 0 bases from V and 1 base from J, with 8 bases between. CDR3 length: 15 residues. Germline V gene sequence: CDR1 LGHNA, CDR2 YSLEER. CDR3 amino acids: CASSQDHMGTDTQYF. The CDR3 region has the DNA TGCGCCAGCAGCCAAGATCACATGGGCACAGATACGCAGTATTTT.

V is TRBV18 and J is TRBJ2-3; the match to TRBD2 covers 13 bases. Losses at the gene ends were 2 bases for V and 14 bases for J; bases not matched to a gene: 7. Germline loops: CDR1 KGHSH, CDR2 LQKENI. The CDR3 spans 14 residues. The chain's CDR3 is CASSPIETSGRLYF. The CDR3 region has the DNA TGTGCCAGCTCACCAATTGAGACTAGCGGGAGGCTGTATTTT.

The chain carries TRBV18 and TRBJ2-3; a possible D gene is TRBD2 (6 bases). Trimming pared 3 bases from V and 0 bases from J, leaving 10 bases between. Germline V gene lookup returns CDR1 KGHSH and CDR2 LQKENI. The CDR3 extends over 15 amino acids. The CDR3 loop reads CASSPSGPSTDTQYF. The CDR3 DNA reads as TGTGCCAGCTCACCCAGCGGGCCTAGCACAGATACGCAGTATTTT. The whole variable domain, filled in from reference TRBV18 and TRBJ2-3, reads NAGVMQNPRHLVRRRGQEARLRCSPMKGHSHVYWYRQLPEEGLKFMVYLQKENIIDESGMPKERFSAEFPKEGPSILRIQQVVRGDSAAYFCASSPSGPSTDTQYFGPGTRLTVL.

This clone was observed a few times. The chain links TRBV9 to TRBJ2-1, with D perhaps matching TRBD1 or TRBD2 (7 bases each). Germline CDR1 reads SGDLS; CDR2 reads YYNGEE. This CDR3 has 16 amino acids. V lost 0 bases, J lost 4 bases, and 14 bases lay in between. The CDR3 reads CASSVGGGTAYNEQFF. CDR3 DNA sequence: TGTGCCAGCAGCGTAGGGGGAGGGACAGCATACAATGAGCAGTTCTTC.

The chain employs TRBV7-2 and TRBJ2-2; 7 nucleotides align to TRBD2. The CDR3 is 15 amino acids. Trimming removed 7 bases from V and 6 bases from J; junction bases left unmatched: 11. Germline V gene sequence: CDR1 SGHTA, CDR2 FQGNSA. CDR3: CASTPRGGSSGELFF. For the CDR3, the DNA is TGTGCCAGCACCCCTAGGGGCGGGAGTTCCGGGGAGCTGTTTTTT.

CDR3 nucleotide sequence: TGTGCCAGCAGTGGTGGGGGCTATGGCTACACCTTC. It encodes CASSGGGYGYTF. The rearrangement uses TRBV2 and TRBJ1-2; tentatively, D is TRBD1 (5 bases). CDR1 SNHLY and CDR2 FYNNEI come from the germline V gene. The ends were cut back, 4 bases at V and 4 bases at J, with 7 bases in the middle. The CDR3 is 12 residues long.

V is TRBV2 and J is TRBJ2-1; D remains unclear. The CDR3 contains 14 residues. Trimming removed 8 bases at V and 0 bases at J, with 11 bases between. Germline-derived CDR1 and CDR2 are SNHLY and FYNNEI. The CDR3 reads CASSGRSSYNEQFF. The CDR3 bases are TGTGCCAGCTCCGGCAGAAGCTCCTACAATGAGCAGTTCTTC.

The rearrangement links TRBV2 to TRBJ2-1, with D perhaps TRBD2 (5 bases). This CDR3 region has 11 residues. The V and J ends lost 7 bases and 12 bases respectively, with 13 bases between them. In germline, CDR1 is SNHLY, CDR2 FYNNEI. In DNA form, the CDR3 reads TGTGCCAGCACGGTAGGGAGACTGCAGTTCTTC. Translated, it gives CASTVGRLQFF.

The J gene is TRBJ1-2, the V gene TRBV9, with 8 bases aligning to TRBD1. There are 17 residues in the CDR3. Per the germline V gene, CDR1 is SGDLS and CDR2 is YYNGEE. Unmatched junction bases numbered 12, after V lost 3 bases and J lost 2 bases. CDR3 loop: CASSANRDRWENYGYTF. The CDR3 DNA sequence: TGTGCCAGCAGCGCCAACCGGGACAGGTGGGAGAACTATGGCTACACCTTC.

The chain recombines TRBV4-3 with TRBJ2-3; TRBD1 matches 8 bases. This CDR3 has 18 amino acids. J was trimmed by 0 bases and V by 0 bases; bases with no gene match: 8. Germline-derived CDR1 and CDR2 are LGHNA and YSLEER. The DNA for the CDR3 is TGCGCCAGCAGCCAAGATCTAACGGGACAGGCGAGCACAGATACGCAGTATTTT. Amino acids: CASSQDLTGQASTDTQYF.

The DNA of the CDR3 is TGCGCCAGCAGCTTGGCGTTGCTAGAGGAGCAGTTCTTC. It encodes CASSLALLEEQFF. The rearrangement uses TRBV5-1 and TRBJ2-1; D remains unclear. The V and J ends lost 0 bases and 10 bases respectively, with 11 bases between them. The V gene's germline CDR1 is SGHRS and CDR2 YFSETQ. The CDR3 loop spans 13 amino acids.

The chain carries TRBV5-4 and TRBJ2-1; D not certain. Trimming removed 3 bases at V and 0 bases at J, with 16 bases between. Germline CDR1 is SGHNT and CDR2 is YYREEE (reference sequence). CDR3 length: 17 amino acids. The CDR3 loop is CASSSSVGLGSYNEQFF. For the CDR3, the DNA is TGTGCCAGCAGCTCGAGCGTGGGCTTAGGCTCCTACAATGAGCAGTTCTTC.

The CDR3 sequence is CASSLSGRAANEQFF. The CDR3 DNA is TGCGCCAGCAGCCTAAGCGGGAGGGCCGCGAATGAGCAGTTCTTC. The chain uses TRBV4-3 and TRBJ2-1, with 10 bases fitting TRBD2. With V trimmed by 4 bases and J by 7 bases, 7 bases remained unmatched. CDR1 and CDR2 from the germline V gene are LGHNA and YSLEER. The CDR3 runs 15 residues.